This T cell receptor beta chain emerged from a study of human T cells and chemical hapten exposure. Turning to the study itself: Across samples, TCR yields varied, mostly owing to small differences in pooled library volumes.

Regarding the study as a whole: Donors in the study had alopecia, meaning their immune response may differ from healthy people's.

The CDR3 is made up of 14 amino acids. From germline, CDR1 is SGHAT and CDR2 FQNNGV. V was pared by 4 bases and J by 4 bases, with 6 bases of the junction left unmatched. MiXCR was run by TCRdb on the RACE reads, yielding one entry per CDR3 protein. The sample lists tens of thousands of distinct CDR3 sequences, about 13% occurring once. This clonotype showed up many times. Its antigen remains unknown. Regarding time point: patch test 3, about 24 weeks after DPC sensitization. The treatment is: therapeutic diphenylcyclopropenone sensitization with weekly scalp DPC. Extraction of total RNA was performed on unfractionated whole blood.

This receptor was obtained from a woman in her 40s with alopecia areata. Some clones in this sample may be carry-over from other donors' samples. The starting material was whole blood, obtained in connection with sensitization to the hapten diphenylcyclopropenone (DPC). This rearrangement joins TRBV11-2 to TRBJ2-7; 8 bases agree with TRBD1. The CDR3 region has the DNA TGTGCCAGCAGCTCGCGGGACAGGACATACGAGCAGTACTTC. Translation: CASSSRDRTYEQYF.